This entry describes one T cell receptor (beta chain). Sequencing used immunoSEQ multiplex PCR; TCRdb keeps in-frame clones, though not all of them. The table includes fewer than 2.5 million clones, over 85% detected once. Germline values: CDR1 SGHAT, CDR2 FQNNGV. The CDR3 spans 11 residues. Trimming left V 7 bases short and J 7 bases short, with 11 bases between. The sample originates from a study of shared clonotypes between healthy human individuals. The chain uses TRBV11-2 and TRBJ2-7; either TRBD1 or TRBD2 may supply D (5 bases each). Source material: naive CD4+ T cells from PBMCs. Subset: CD45RA+ positively selected. This receptor was identified in a man younger than 30 in good health. Some clones in this sample may be carry-over from other donors' samples. As DNA, the CDR3 is TGTGCCAGCACCAGTGGGGGTGAGCAGTACTTC. Its protein product is CASTSGGEQYF.